Listed below are T cell receptor beta chains from one sample, sequenced in a study of CD8+ T cells in alopecia areata. Data came from immunoSEQ multiplex PCR; TCRdb stores just in-frame clones and leaves some out. This sample has about 190,000 clones, with 50% to 60% found just once. The source was CD4+ T cells sorted from blood, collected at week 0. These receptors were collected from a human donor with alopecia areata. Each CDR3 is given with its conserved first and last residue. The order of the fields is clone size, D gene, V gene, J gene, CDR3 protein, CDR3 DNA. D genes are given only for firm matches. Clone size, where shown, is once, few, many, or a class for clones that have expanded.

NA,NA,TRBV27,TRBJ2-1,CASSLRPRGVGSHNEQFF,TGTGCCAGCAGTCTTCGTCCCCGCGGGGTAGGTAGCCACAATGAGCAGTTCTTC
NA,NA,TRBV11-2,TRBJ2-5,CASSLGETQYF,TGTGCCAGCAGCTTAGGAGAGACCCAGTACTTC
once,TRBD2,TRBV29-1,TRBJ2-7,CSVFLAGGVSYEQYF,TGCAGCGTGTTTTTAGCGGGGGGTGTCTCCTACGAGCAGTACTTC
NA,NA,TRBV30,TRBJ1-3,CAWSVQGNTIYF,TGTGCCTGGAGTGTACAGGGAAACACCATATATTTT
few,TRBD1,TRBV29-1,TRBJ1-2,CSVERGGTGTGYTF,TGCAGCGTTGAGCGCGGAGGGACAGGGACTGGCTACACCTTC
few,NA,TRBV29-1,TRBJ1-3,CSVELPGNTIYF,TGCAGCGTTGAACTCCCTGGAAACACCATATATTTT
NA,TRBD2,TRBV2,TRBJ2-5,CASSEGGGPQETQYF,TGTGCCAGCAGTGAAGGCGGGGGGCCTCAAGAGACCCAGTACTTC
NA,TRBD2,TRBV29-1,TRBJ2-3,CSVTSGGRDTQYF,TGCAGCGTAACTAGCGGGGGAAGGGATACGCAGTATTTT
NA,NA,TRBV14,TRBJ1-6,CASSREGNSPLHF,TGTGCCAGCAGCAGGGAAGGGAATTCACCCCTCCACTTT
NA,TRBD1,TRBV4-1,TRBJ2-5,CASSQVTGGTQYF,TGCGCCAGCAGCCAAGTGACAGGGGGCACCCAGTACTTC
few,NA,TRBV29-1,TRBJ2-6,CSVGVTGANVLTF,TGCAGCGTTGGAGTGACTGGGGCCAACGTCCTGACTTTC
NA,NA,TRBV2,TRBJ2-5,CASSARILLEVQETQYF,TGTGCCAGCAGTGCTCGTATTCTACTAGAGGTCCAAGAGACCCAGTACTTC
NA,TRBD1,TRBV29-1,TRBJ2-5,CSVRGQYQETQYF,TGCAGCGTCAGGGGACAGTACCAAGAGACCCAGTACTTC
NA,NA,TRBV19,TRBJ1-5,CASQWGLGEPQHF,TGTGCCAGTCAATGGGGATTGGGGGAGCCCCAGCATTTT
NA,NA,TRBV5-1,TRBJ2-7,CASSSSYEQYF,TGCGCCAGCAGCTCCTCCTACGAGCAGTACTTC
NA,NA,TRBV4-1,TRBJ2-5,CASSQARETQYF,TGCGCCAGCAGCCAAGCCCGGGAGACCCAGTACTTC
NA,NA,TRBV4-1,TRBJ1-5,CASSQDSVDQPQHF,TGCGCCAGCAGCCAAGATTCGGTGGATCAGCCCCAGCATTTT
NA,TRBD1,TRBV6-1,TRBJ2-7,CASSSPGQGTYEQYF,TGTGCCAGCAGTTCCCCGGGACAGGGGACCTACGAGCAGTACTTC
NA,NA,TRBV2,TRBJ2-7,CASSIYEQYF,TGTGCCAGCAGTATCTACGAGCAGTACTTC
many,NA,TRBV30,TRBJ1-5,CAWSATGNQPQHF,TGTGCCTGGAGTGCTACAGGGAATCAGCCCCAGCATTTT
NA,TRBD1,TRBV11-2,TRBJ1-2,CASSPRRPGGTGSFYGYTF,TGTGCCAGCAGCCCGCGAAGACCCGGGGGGACAGGAAGTTTCTATGGCTACACCTTC
few,TRBD2,TRBV5-6,TRBJ2-4,CASTNFLRLAGLGIQYF,TGTGCCAGCACCAATTTTCTCCGACTAGCGGGCCTGGGAATTCAGTACTTC
NA,TRBD2,TRBV2,TRBJ2-5,CASSGWLAGANQETQYF,TGTGCCAGCAGTGGGTGGTTAGCGGGGGCAAACCAAGAGACCCAGTACTTC
NA,NA,TRBV21-1,TRBJ2-1,CASSKARGCSSYNEQFF,TGTGCCAGCAGCAAAGCGCGAGGGTGTAGCTCCTACAATGAGCAGTTCTTC
NA,NA,TRBV2,TRBJ1-1,CASKGTGLIPQTEAFF,TGTGCCAGCAAAGGTACAGGGCTAATTCCCCAAACTGAAGCTTTCTTT
NA,TRBD1,TRBV29-1,TRBJ1-2,CSVGADRGVGYTF,TGCAGCGTTGGGGCGGACAGGGGGGTCGGCTACACCTTC
few,NA,TRBV5-6,TRBJ1-5,CASSRDRNQPQHF,TGTGCCAGCAGCCGGGACCGAAATCAGCCCCAGCATTTT
NA,NA,TRBV5-1,TRBJ1-5,CASSLAGNQPQHF,TGCGCCAGCAGCTTGGCCGGGAATCAGCCCCAGCATTTT
NA,TRBD1,TRBV5-1,TRBJ2-6,CASSLAGQTSGANVLTF,TGCGCCAGCAGCTTGGCGGGACAGACCTCTGGGGCCAACGTCCTGACTTTC
NA,NA,TRBV11-3,TRBJ2-2,CASSLTNTGELFF,TGTGCCAGCAGCCTCACGAACACCGGGGAGCTGTTTTTT
NA,NA,TRBV27,TRBJ2-7,CASSLKGNYEQYF,TGTGCCAGCAGTTTGAAGGGGAACTACGAGCAGTACTTC
NA,TRBD1,TRBV2,TRBJ2-2,CASTVGTGGAGELFF,TGTGCCAGCACCGTAGGGACAGGGGGCGCCGGGGAGCTGTTTTTT
NA,NA,TRBV29-1,TRBJ2-3,CSGGEQGNTQYF,TGCAGCGGTGGAGAGCAGGGCAATACGCAGTATTTT
NA,NA,TRBV27,TRBJ1-6,CASSLKGRRGTPLHF,TGTGCCAGCAGTTTGAAGGGCAGGCGAGGTACACCCCTCCACTTT
NA,NA,TRBV19,TRBJ2-2,CASSFSGGELFF,TGTGCCAGTAGTTTCTCCGGCGGGGAGCTGTTTTTT
many,NA,TRBV4-2,TRBJ2-2,CASSQEVQGRGELFF,TGTGCCAGCAGCCAAGAGGTCCAGGGTAGGGGGGAGCTGTTTTTT
NA,NA,TRBV7-9,TRBJ2-3,CASSLELATQYF,TGTGCCAGCAGCTTAGAACTAGCCACGCAGTATTTT
few,NA,TRBV19,TRBJ2-5,CASSIRGEETQYF,TGTGCCAGTAGTATCAGGGGGGAAGAGACCCAGTACTTC
few,TRBD1,TRBV27,TRBJ1-6,CASSPGDRPVSPLHF,TGTGCCAGCAGTCCAGGGGACAGGCCGGTGTCACCCCTCCACTTT
NA,NA,TRBV30,TRBJ2-7,CAWAAGVYEQYF,TGTGCCTGGGCGGCGGGTGTCTACGAGCAGTACTTC